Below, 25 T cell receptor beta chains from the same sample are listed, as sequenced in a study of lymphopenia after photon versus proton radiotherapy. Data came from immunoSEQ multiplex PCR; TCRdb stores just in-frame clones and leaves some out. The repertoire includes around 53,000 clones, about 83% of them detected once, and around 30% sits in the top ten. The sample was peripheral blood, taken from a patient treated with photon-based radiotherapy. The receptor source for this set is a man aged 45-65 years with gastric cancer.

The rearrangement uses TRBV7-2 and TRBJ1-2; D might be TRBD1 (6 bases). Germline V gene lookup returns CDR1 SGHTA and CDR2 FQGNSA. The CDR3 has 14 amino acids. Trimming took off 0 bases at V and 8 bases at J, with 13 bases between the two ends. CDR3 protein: CASSLAGGGQGYTF. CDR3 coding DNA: TGTGCCAGCAGCTTAGCGGGAGGGGGTCAAGGCTACACCTTC.

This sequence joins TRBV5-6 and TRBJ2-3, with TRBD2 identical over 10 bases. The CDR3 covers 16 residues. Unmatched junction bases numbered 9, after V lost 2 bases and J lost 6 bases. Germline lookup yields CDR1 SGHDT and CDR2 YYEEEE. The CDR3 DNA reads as TGTGCCAGCAGCTTAGCGGGAGGGTCCCATTGGGATACGCAGTATTTT. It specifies CASSLAGGSHWDTQYF.

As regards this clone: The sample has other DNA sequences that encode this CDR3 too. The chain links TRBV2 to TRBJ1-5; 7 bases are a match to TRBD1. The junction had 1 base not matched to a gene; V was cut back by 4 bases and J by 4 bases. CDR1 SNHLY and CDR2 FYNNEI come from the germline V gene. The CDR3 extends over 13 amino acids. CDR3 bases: TGTGCCAGCAGTGGACAGGGTAATCAGCCCCAGCATTTT. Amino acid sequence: CASSGQGNQPQHF.

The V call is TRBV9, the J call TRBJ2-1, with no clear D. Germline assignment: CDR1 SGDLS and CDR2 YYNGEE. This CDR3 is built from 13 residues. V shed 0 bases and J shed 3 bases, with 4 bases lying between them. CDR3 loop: CASSVGNYNEQFF. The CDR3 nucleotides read TGTGCCAGCAGCGTAGGAAACTACAATGAGCAGTTCTTC.

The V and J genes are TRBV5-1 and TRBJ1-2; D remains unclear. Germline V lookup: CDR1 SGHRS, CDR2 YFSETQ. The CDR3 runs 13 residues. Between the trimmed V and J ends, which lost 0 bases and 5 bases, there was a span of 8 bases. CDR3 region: CASSLGERYGYTF. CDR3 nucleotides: TGCGCCAGCAGCTTGGGGGAGAGGTATGGCTACACCTTC.

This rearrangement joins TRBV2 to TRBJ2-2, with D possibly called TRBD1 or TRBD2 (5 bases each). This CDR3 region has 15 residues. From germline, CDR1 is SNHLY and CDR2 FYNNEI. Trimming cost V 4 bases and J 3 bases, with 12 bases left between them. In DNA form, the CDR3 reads TGTGCCAGCAGTGGGACGGGGCGGGACACCGGGGAGCTGTTTTTT. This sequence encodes CASSGTGRDTGELFF.

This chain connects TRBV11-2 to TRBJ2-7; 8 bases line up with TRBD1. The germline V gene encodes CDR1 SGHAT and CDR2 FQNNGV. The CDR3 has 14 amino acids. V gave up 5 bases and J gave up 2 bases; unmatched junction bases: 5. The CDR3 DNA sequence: TGTGCCAGCAGCAACCGACAGGGGCCCTACGAGCAGTACTTC. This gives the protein CASSNRQGPYEQYF.

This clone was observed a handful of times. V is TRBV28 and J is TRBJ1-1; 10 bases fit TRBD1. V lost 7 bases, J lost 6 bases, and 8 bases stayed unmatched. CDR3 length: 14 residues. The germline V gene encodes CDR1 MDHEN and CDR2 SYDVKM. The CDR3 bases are TGTGCCAGCAAGGGACAGGGGACCGACGCTGAAGCTTTCTTT. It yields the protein CASKGQGTDAEAFF.

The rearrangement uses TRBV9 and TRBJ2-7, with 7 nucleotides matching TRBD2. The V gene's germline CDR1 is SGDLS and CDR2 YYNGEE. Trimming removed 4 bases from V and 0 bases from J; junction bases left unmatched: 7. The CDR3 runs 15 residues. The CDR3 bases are TGTGCCAGCAGCCCTAGCGGATTTTCCTCCTACGAGCAGTACTTC. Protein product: CASSPSGFSSYEQYF.

The CDR3 DNA reads as TGTGCCAGCACCCATCGACTATCCCCAGAGCAGTTCTTC. It is translated as CASTHRLSPEQFF. This rearrangement joins TRBV7-8 to TRBJ2-1, with D possibly being TRBD2 (5 bases). This CDR3 is 13 amino acids long. V was shortened by 7 bases and J by 10 bases, with 17 bases between the two germline ends. Germline values: CDR1 SGHVS, CDR2 FQNEAQ.

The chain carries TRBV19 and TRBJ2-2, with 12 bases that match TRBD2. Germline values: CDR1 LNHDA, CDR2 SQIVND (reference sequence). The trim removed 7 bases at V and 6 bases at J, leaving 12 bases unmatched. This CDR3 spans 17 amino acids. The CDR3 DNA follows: TGTGCCAGTACGCCTCCTAGCGGGAGGGGCTTGGCCGGGGAGCTGTTTTTT. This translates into CASTPPSGRGLAGELFF.

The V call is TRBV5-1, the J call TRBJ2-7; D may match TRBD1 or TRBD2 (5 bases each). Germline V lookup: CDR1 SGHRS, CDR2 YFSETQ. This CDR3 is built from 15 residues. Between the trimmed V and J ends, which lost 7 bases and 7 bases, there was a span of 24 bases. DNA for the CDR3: TGCGCCAGCTCCCCTTGGGCTGGGGACCCTATAGAGCAGTACTTC. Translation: CASSPWAGDPIEQYF.

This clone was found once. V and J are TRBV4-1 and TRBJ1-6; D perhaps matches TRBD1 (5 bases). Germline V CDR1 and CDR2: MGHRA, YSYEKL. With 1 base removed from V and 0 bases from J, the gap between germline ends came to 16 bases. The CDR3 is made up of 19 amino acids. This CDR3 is CASSQVRPQGGSYNSPLHF. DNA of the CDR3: TGCGCCAGCAGCCAAGTTCGTCCCCAGGGCGGCTCCTATAATTCACCCCTCCACTTT.

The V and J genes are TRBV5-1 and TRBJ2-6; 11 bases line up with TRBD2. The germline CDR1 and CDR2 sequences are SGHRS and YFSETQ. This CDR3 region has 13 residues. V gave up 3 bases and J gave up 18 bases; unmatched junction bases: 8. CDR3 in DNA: TGCGCCAGCAGCTCCGGTAGCGGGAGGGTTAAGACTTTC. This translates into CASSSGSGRVKTF.

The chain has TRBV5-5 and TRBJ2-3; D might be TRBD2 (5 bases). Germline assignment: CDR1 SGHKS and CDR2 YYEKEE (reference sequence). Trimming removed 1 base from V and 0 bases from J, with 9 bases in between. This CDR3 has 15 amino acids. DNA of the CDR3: TGTGCCAGCAGCTTGAGAGGGCCCAGCACAGATACGCAGTATTTT. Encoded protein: CASSLRGPSTDTQYF.

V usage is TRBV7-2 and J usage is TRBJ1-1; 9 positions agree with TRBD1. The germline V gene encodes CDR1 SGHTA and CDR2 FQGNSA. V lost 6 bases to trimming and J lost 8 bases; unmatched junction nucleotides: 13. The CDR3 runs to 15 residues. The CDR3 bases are TGTGCCAGCAGGGGAGGGACAGGGCATGAACGAGAAGCTTTCTTT. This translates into CASRGGTGHEREAFF.

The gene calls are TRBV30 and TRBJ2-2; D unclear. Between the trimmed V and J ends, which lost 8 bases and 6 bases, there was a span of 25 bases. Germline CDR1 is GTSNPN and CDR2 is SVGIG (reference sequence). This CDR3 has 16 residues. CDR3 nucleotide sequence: TGTGCCAGCCCCGCTACGGGTAGCTGGAGTGCCGGGGAGCTGTTTTTT. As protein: CASPATGSWSAGELFF.

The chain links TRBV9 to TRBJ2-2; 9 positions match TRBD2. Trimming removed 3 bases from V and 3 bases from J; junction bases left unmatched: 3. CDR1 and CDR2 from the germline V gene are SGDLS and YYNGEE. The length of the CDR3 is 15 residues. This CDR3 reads CASSGVAGDTGELFF. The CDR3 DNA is TGTGCCAGCAGCGGCGTAGCGGGAGACACCGGGGAGCTGTTTTTT.

For the CDR3, the DNA is TGTGCCTGGAACAGGGATGGTAACTATGGCTACACCTTC. Translating gives CAWNRDGNYGYTF. This rearrangement joins TRBV30 to TRBJ1-2, with D perhaps TRBD1 (6 bases). The CDR3 is 13 amino acids. V was trimmed by 4 bases and J by 1 base, leaving 10 bases between them. The germline V gene has CDR1 GTSNPN and CDR2 SVGIG (reference sequence).

CDR3: CASSTSGFNDYGYTF. CDR3 DNA sequence: TGTGCCAGCAGTACGTCAGGGTTTAATGACTATGGCTACACCTTC. The chain combines TRBV27 with TRBJ1-2, with D possibly matching TRBD1 (5 bases). V was trimmed by 5 bases and J by 3 bases, leaving 16 bases between them. The CDR3 length is 15 residues. Germline CDR1 and CDR2: MNHEY and SMNVEV (reference sequence).

CDR3 coding DNA: TGTGCCAGCAGGGGGGACCCTACCGAGCAGTACTTC. Its protein is CASRGDPTEQYF. The V gene is TRBV27, the J gene TRBJ2-7; D tentatively reads TRBD1 or TRBD2 (5 bases each). CDR1 is MNHEY and CDR2 is SMNVEV in the germline V gene (reference sequence). The V end was cut by 6 bases, the J end by 6 bases, with 12 bases between. The CDR3 extends over 12 amino acids.

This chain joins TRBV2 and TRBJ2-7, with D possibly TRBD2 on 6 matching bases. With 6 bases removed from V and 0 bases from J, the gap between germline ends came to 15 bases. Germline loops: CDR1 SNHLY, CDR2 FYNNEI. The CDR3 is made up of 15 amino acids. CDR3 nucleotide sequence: TGTGCCAGCAGGGGACTCCGGCTCAGCTCCTACGAGCAGTACTTC. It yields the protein CASRGLRLSSYEQYF.

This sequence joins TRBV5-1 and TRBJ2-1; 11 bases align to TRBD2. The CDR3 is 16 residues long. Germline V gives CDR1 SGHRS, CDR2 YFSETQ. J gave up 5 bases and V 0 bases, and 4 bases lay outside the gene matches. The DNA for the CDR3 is TGCGCCAGCAGCTTGGGGATAGCGGGAGGGGACAATGAGCAGTTCTTC. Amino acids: CASSLGIAGGDNEQFF.

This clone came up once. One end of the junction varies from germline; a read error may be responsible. Here the CDR3 reads CASSFQGLAGSSRVHF. The CDR3 nucleotides are TGTGCCAGCAGCTTCCAAGGACTAGCGGGATCCTCAAGGGTTCACTTC. The genes are TRBV7-2 and TRBJ2-7, with 12 bases aligning to TRBD2. The germline V gene has CDR1 SGHTA and CDR2 FQGNSA. The length of the CDR3 is 16 residues.

The CDR3 sequence is CASSNSGRDNEQFF. The CDR3 DNA sequence: TGTGCCAGCAGCAATAGCGGGAGGGACAATGAGCAGTTCTTC. The V gene is TRBV7-8, the J gene TRBJ2-1; 11 nucleotides match TRBD2. This CDR3 comprises 14 residues. V shed 5 bases, J shed 5 bases, and the junction held 2 bases outside the gene matches. Per the germline V gene, CDR1 is SGHVS and CDR2 is FQNEAQ.